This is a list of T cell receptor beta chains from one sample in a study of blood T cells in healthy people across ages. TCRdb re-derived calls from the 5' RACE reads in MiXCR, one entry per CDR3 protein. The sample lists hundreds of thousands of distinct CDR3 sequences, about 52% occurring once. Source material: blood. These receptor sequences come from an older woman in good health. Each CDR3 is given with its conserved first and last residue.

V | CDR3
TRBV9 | CAGSVDPTNYGYTF
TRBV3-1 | CASSQDYSSSYNEQFF
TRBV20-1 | CSATSPRDYHNEQFF
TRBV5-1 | CASSFNSLNTEAFF
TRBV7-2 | CASSPRGSLETQYF
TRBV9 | CASSVRAGPYEQYF
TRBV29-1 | CSVAGGVLIGTDTQYF
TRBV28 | CASSITSVSIQYF
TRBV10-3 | CAITDREFNEQYF
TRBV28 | CASSPGTPGEKLFF
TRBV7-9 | CASSLGWPQLDEQYF
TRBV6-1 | CASASGVYQETQYF
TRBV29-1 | CSDGQGDYGYTF
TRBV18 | CASSLTGGTTYEQYF
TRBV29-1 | CSVSLRTF
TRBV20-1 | CSAPGQGVQGYTF
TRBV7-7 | CASSPFELVGRETQYF
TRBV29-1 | CSVRRFGTSGGTDTQYF
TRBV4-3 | CASSQDSRTAGYTF
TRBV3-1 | CASSLRLAGAKETQYF
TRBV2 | CASIRTLTNSPLHF
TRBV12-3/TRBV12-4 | CASILTPGLAGNYEQYF
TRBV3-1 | CASSRGLVNYEQYF
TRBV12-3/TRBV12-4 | CASRAQESYGYTF
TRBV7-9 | CASSGGSLGEETQYF
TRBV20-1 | CNSKETQYF
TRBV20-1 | CSARTGYPGELFF
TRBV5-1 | CASSLDRGFGANVLTF
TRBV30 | CAWNPAGGPVDTQYF
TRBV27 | CASSLRAGNQPQHF
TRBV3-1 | CASSPRLAGTPDEQYF
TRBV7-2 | CASRGGGGVETQYF
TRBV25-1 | CASSEWAGVQSPLHF
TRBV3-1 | CASRVLETQYF
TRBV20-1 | CSARVRTKYEQYF
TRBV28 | CASSLYPRQYF
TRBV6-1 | CASSSLGSGTDTQYF
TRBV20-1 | CSASGGHSLSYNEQFF
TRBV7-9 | CAGGEGTEAFF
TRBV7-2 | CASSLNYNSPLHF
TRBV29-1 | CSVEGQGAIRTEAFF
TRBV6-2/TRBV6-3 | CASSYMAGALPYEQYF
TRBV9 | CASSVAPAVNSYEQYF
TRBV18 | CASSPPMGGLRYEQFF